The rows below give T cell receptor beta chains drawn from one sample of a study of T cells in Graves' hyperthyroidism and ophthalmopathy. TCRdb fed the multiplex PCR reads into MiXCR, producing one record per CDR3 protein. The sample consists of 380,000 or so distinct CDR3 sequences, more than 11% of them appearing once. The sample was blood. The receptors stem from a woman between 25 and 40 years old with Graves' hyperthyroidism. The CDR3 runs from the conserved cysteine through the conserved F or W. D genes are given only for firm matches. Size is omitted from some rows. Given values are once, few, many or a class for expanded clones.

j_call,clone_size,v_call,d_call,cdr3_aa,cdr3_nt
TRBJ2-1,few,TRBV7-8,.,CASSLRGWYNEQFF,TGTGCCAGCAGCTTACGCGGATGGTACAATGAGCAGTTCTTC
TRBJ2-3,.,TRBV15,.,CATSRANAGLALRDTQYF,TGTGCCACCAGCAGAGCGAACGCAGGGCTAGCGCTAAGGGATACGCAGTATTTT
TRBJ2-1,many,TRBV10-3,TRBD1,CAISESNRGYAGSSYNEQFF,TGTGCCATCAGTGAGTCAAACAGGGGGTACGCGGGTAGCTCCTACAATGAGCAGTTCTTC
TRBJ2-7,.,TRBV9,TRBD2,CASSSQGGSGEQYF,TGTGCCAGCAGCTCCCAGGGAGGGTCCGGCGAGCAGTACTTC
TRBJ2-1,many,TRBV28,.,CASSSTPGNEQFF,TGTGCCAGCAGTTCCACCCCGGGGAATGAGCAGTTCTTC
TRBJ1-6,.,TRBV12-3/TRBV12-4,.,CASSTRTGRRVGSPLHF,TGTGCCAGCAGCACCCGAACGGGTCGCAGGGTCGGGTCACCCCTCCACTTT
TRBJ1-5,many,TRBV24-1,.,CATSDPGPVGNQPQHF,TGTGCCACCAGTGATCCAGGACCTGTCGGCAATCAGCCCCAGCATTTT
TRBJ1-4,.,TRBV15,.,CATSRQGSNEKLFF,TGTGCCACCAGCAGACAGGGCTCTAATGAAAAACTGTTTTTT
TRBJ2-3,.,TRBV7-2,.,CASSLDPASDTQYF,TGTGCCAGCAGCTTAGACCCCGCCAGCGATACGCAGTATTTT
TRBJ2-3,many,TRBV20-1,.,CSACPHPDTQYF,TGCAGTGCCTGCCCACATCCCGATACGCAGTATTTT
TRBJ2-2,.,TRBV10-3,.,CAISEQGNTGELFF,TGTGCCATCAGTGAACAGGGGAACACCGGGGAGCTGTTTTTT
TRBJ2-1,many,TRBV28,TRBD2,CASSLGGRPPRYNEQFF,TGTGCCAGCAGTTTGGGCGGGAGGCCCCCCCGCTACAATGAGCAGTTCTTC
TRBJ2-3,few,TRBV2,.,CASTELGRHTDTQYF,TGTGCCAGCACCGAATTGGGACGCCACACAGATACGCAGTATTTT
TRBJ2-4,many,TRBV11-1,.,CASSLGQWDIQYF,TGTGCCAGCAGCTTGGGGCAGTGGGACATTCAGTACTTC
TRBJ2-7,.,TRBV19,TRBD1,CASSIPPDRDHEQYF,TGTGCCAGTAGTATTCCCCCCGACAGGGACCACGAGCAGTACTTC
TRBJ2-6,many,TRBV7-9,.,CASSSMSGANVLTF,TGTGCCAGCAGCTCCATGTCTGGGGCCAACGTCCTGACTTTC